The rows below give T cell receptor beta chains drawn from one sample of a study of beta chain bispecific antibodies for T cell cancers. These TCRs' antigens remain unknown. TCRdb re-analysed the 5' RACE reads in MiXCR, keeping a single row per CDR3 protein. The profile shows just over 20,000 distinct CDR3 sequences, approximately 2.5% of them singletons. Sequencing was done on a sample of healthy donor T cells cultured with leukemia cells. The receptors here all came from a human donor in good health. Some clones in this sample may be carry-over from other donors' samples. CDR3s include the opening cysteine and the closing phenylalanine or tryptophan. D genes are given only for firm matches. Only some rows state a clone size, as once, few, many or a class for expanded clones.

>TRBD2|many|TRBV2|TRBJ2-1
CASSRGGAAYNEQFF
TGTGCCAGCAGCCGCGGGGGGGCCGCCTACAATGAGCAGTTCTTC
>NA|many|TRBV2|TRBJ2-3
CASKRDGGSADTQYF
TGTGCCAGCAAACGGGACGGGGGTTCGGCGGATACGCAGTATTTT
>NA|many|TRBV11-2|TRBJ1-2
CASSFPFYGYTF
TGTGCCAGCAGCTTCCCATTCTATGGCTACACCTTC
>TRBD1|medium-sized|TRBV2|TRBJ2-7
CASSPDRLYEQYF
TGTGCCAGCAGCCCGGACAGGCTCTACGAGCAGTACTTC
>NA|many|TRBV7-9|TRBJ1-1
CASSAGTAESTEAFF
TGTGCCAGCAGCGCTGGGACGGCTGAAAGCACTGAAGCTTTCTTT
>NA|many|TRBV10-3|TRBJ1-5
CAISESAGQPQHF
TGTGCCATCAGTGAGTCAGCCGGGCAGCCCCAGCATTTT
>TRBD2|many|TRBV4-1|TRBJ2-7
CASSQGERGYEQYF
TGCGCCAGCAGCCAGGGGGAGCGGGGCTACGAGCAGTACTTC
>TRBD1|many|TRBV27|TRBJ1-2
CASSRDRGRFEGYTF
TGTGCCAGCAGTCGGGACAGGGGTAGGTTTGAGGGCTACACCTTC
>NA|many|TRBV10-2|TRBJ2-7
CASSEGSSYEQYF
TGCGCCAGCAGTGAGGGCTCCTCCTACGAGCAGTACTTC
>NA|many|TRBV29-1|TRBJ2-3
CSIRTGATDTQYF
TGCAGCATAAGAACCGGGGCAACAGATACGCAGTATTTT
>TRBD1|many|TRBV5-1|TRBJ1-1
CASSDGQGGAEAFF
TGCGCCAGCAGCGACGGACAGGGTGGGGCTGAAGCTTTCTTT
>TRBD2|many|TRBV28|TRBJ2-3
CASSALAHGTSGASPVTQYF
TGTGCCAGCAGCGCCTTGGCGCACGGGACTAGCGGGGCCAGCCCTGTTACGCAGTATTTT
>NA|many|TRBV19|TRBJ1-1
CASSHTYQRANTEAFF
TGTGCCAGCAGCCATACCTATCAGAGGGCGAACACTGAAGCTTTCTTT
>TRBD1|many|TRBV3-1|TRBJ2-1
CASSHGTAYNEQFF
TGTGCCAGCAGCCACGGGACAGCCTACAATGAGCAGTTCTTC
>NA|many|TRBV11-2|TRBJ1-4
CASSLATDITTNEKLFF
TGTGCCAGCAGCTTAGCGACAGACATTACAACTAATGAAAAACTGTTTTTT
>TRBD2|NA|TRBV15|TRBJ2-7
CATSSGGGAYEQYF
TGTGCCACCAGCAGTGGCGGGGGGGCTTACGAGCAGTACTTC
>TRBD1|many|TRBV7-9|TRBJ1-5
CASSPQGAPNQPQHF
TGTGCCAGCAGCCCACAGGGGGCTCCCAATCAGCCCCAGCATTTT
>NA|many|TRBV2|TRBJ2-4
CASSAGAGDIQYF
TGTGCCAGCAGTGCAGGGGCTGGAGACATTCAGTACTTC
>NA|many|TRBV5-1|TRBJ1-4
CASSLEGGPEKLFF
TGCGCCAGCAGCTTGGAGGGTGGTCCTGAAAAACTGTTTTTT